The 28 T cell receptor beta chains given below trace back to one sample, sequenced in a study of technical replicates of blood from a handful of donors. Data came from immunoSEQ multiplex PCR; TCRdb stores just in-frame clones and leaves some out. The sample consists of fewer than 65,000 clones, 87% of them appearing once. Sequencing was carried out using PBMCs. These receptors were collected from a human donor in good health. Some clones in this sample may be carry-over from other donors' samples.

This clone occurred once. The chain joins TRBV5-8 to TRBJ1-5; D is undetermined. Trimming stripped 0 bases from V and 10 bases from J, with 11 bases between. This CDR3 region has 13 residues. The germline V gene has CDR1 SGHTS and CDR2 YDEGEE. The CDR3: CASSLARVGPQHF. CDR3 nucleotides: TGTGCCAGCAGCTTGGCCCGGGTGGGTCCCCAGCATTTT.

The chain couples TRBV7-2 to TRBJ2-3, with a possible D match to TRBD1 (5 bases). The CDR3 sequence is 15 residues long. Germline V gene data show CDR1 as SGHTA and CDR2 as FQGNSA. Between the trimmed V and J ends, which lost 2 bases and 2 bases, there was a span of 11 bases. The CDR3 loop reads CASSLSGAITDTQYF. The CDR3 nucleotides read TGTGCCAGCAGCTTATCTGGGGCAATCACAGATACGCAGTATTTT.

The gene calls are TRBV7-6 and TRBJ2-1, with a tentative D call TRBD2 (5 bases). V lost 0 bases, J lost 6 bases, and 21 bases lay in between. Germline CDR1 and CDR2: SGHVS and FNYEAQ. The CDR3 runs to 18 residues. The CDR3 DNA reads TGTGCCAGCAGCTTAGCTCGGCTAGGGTCACTAGACTCCAATGAGCAGTTCTTC. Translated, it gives CASSLARLGSLDSNEQFF.

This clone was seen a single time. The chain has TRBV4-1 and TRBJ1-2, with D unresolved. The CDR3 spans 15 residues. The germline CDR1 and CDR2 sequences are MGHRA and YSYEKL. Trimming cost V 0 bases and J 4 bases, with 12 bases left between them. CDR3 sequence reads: CASSQDSGGSYGYTF. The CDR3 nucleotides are TGCGCCAGCAGCCAAGATTCCGGCGGAAGCTATGGCTACACCTTC.

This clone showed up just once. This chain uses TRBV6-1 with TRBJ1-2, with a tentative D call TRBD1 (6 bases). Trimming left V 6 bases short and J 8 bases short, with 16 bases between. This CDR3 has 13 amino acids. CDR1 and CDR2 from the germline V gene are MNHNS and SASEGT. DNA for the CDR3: TGTGCCAGCAGCCTAAGCACAGGGTACGGCTACACCTTC. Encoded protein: CASSLSTGYGYTF.

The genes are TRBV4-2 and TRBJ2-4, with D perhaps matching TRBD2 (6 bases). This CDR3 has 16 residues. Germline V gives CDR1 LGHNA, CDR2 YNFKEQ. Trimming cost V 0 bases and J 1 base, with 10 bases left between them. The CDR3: CASSQETSRAKNIQYF. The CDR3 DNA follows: TGTGCCAGCAGCCAAGAGACTAGTAGGGCCAAAAACATTCAGTACTTC.

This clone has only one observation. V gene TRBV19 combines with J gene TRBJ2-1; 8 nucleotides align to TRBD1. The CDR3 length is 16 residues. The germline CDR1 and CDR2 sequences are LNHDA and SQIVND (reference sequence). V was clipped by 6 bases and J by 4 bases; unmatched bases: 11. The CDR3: CASSRSTGATYNEQFF. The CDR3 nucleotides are TGTGCCAGTAGCCGATCGACAGGGGCGACATACAATGAGCAGTTCTTC.

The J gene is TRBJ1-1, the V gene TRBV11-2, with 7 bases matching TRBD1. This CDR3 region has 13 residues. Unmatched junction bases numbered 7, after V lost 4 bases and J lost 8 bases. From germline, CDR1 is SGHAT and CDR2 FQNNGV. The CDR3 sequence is CASSSMQQGEAFF. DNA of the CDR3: TGTGCCAGCAGCTCCATGCAACAGGGGGAAGCTTTCTTT.

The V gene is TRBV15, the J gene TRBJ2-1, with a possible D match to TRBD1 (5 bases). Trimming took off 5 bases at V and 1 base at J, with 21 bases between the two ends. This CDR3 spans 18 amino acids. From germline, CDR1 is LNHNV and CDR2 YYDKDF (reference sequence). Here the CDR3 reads CATSGPLGRSGSYNEQFF. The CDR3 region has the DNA TGTGCCACCAGCGGCCCTTTGGGGCGGTCCGGGTCCTACAATGAGCAGTTCTTC.

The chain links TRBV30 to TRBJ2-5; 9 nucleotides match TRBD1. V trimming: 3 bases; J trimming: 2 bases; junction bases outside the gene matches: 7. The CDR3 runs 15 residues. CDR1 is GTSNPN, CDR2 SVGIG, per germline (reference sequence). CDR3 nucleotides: TGTGCCTGGAGCGTTGTCGGGACAGGGCAAGAGACCCAGTACTTC. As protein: CAWSVVGTGQETQYF.

CDR3 nucleotide sequence: TGTGCCAGTAGTATTGCGGGACGGAGCTATGGCTACACCTTC. Translation gives CASSIAGRSYGYTF. The chain employs TRBV19 and TRBJ1-2; a possible D gene is TRBD1 (5 bases). V lost 3 bases and J 4 bases, leaving 12 bases between the germline ends. The CDR3 is made up of 14 amino acids. Germline CDR1 and CDR2: LNHDA and SQIVND (reference sequence).

The DNA of the CDR3 is TGTGCCAGCTCACCAACTACGGGGTACGGAAACACCATATATTTT. As protein: CASSPTTGYGNTIYF. This chain uses TRBV18 with TRBJ1-3; no clear D gene. The germline V gene has CDR1 KGHSH and CDR2 LQKENI. V was pared by 2 bases and J by 4 bases, with 12 bases between. The length of the CDR3 is 15 residues. The full variable domain, in which reference TRBV18 and TRBJ1-3 provide the parts outside the CDR3, is NAGVMQNPRHLVRRRGQEARLRCSPMKGHSHVYWYRQLPEEGLKFMVYLQKENIIDESGMPKERFSAEFPKEGPSILRIQQVVRGDSAAYFCASSPTTGYGNTIYFGEGSWLTVV.

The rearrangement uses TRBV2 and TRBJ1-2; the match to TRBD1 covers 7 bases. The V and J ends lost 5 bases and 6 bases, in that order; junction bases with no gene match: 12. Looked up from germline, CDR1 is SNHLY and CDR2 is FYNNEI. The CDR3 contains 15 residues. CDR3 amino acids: CASSTRQGGSDGYTF. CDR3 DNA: TGTGCCAGCAGTACACGACAGGGTGGGTCCGATGGCTACACCTTC.

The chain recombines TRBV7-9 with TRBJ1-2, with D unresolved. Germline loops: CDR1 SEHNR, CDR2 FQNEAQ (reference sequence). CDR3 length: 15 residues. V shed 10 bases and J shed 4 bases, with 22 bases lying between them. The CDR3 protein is CAITVPFGPGYGYTF. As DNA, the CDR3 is TGTGCCATCACAGTACCCTTTGGGCCTGGCTATGGCTACACCTTC.

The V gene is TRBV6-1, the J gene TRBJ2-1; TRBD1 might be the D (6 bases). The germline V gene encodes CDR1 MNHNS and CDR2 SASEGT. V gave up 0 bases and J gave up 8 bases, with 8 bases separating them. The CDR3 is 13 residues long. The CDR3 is CASSEADSHEQFF. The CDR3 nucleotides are TGTGCCAGCAGTGAAGCGGACAGCCATGAGCAGTTCTTC.

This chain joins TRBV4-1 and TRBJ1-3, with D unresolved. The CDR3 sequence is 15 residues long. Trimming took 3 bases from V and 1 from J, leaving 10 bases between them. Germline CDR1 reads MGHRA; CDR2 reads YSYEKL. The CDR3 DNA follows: TGCGCCAGCAGCCACGTTCGCGGTTCTGGAAACACCATATATTTT. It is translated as CASSHVRGSGNTIYF.

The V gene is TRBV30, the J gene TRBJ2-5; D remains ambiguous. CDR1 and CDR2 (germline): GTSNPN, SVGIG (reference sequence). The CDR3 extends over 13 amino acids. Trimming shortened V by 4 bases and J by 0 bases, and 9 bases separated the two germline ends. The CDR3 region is CAWTSGYQETQYF. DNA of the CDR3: TGTGCCTGGACGTCAGGATACCAAGAGACCCAGTACTTC.

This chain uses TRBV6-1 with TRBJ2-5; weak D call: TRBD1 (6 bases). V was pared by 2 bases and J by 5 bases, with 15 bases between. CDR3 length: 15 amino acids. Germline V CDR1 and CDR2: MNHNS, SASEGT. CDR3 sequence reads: CASSEPQGLLETQYF. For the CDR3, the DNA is TGTGCCAGCAGTGAACCCCAGGGGCTGTTGGAGACCCAGTACTTC.

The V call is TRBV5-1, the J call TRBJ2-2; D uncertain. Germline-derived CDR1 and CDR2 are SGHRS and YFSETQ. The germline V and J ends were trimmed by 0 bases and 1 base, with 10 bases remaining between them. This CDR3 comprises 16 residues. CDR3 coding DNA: TGCGCCAGCAGCTTGGTTGCGAGCGTGAACACCGGGGAGCTGTTTTTT. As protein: CASSLVASVNTGELFF.

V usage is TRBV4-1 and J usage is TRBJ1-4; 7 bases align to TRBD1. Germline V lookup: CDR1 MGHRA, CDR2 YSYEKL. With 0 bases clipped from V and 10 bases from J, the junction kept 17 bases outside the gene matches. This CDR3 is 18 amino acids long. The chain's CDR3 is CASSQEGGGGSLGLKLFF. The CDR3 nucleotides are TGCGCCAGCAGCCAAGAAGGAGGGGGCGGGTCCCTCGGGTTAAAACTGTTTTTT.

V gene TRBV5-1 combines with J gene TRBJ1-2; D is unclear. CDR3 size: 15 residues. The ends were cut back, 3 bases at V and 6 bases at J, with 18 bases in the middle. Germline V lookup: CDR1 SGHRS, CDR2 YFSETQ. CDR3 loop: CASSSGIMGFDGYTF. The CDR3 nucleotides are TGCGCCAGCAGCTCCGGGATCATGGGGTTTGATGGCTACACCTTC.

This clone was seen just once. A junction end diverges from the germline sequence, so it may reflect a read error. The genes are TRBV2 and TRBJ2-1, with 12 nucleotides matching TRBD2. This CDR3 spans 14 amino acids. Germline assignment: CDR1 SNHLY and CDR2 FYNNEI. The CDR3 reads CASRVGLAGNGQFF. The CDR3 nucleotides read TGTGCCAGCAGGGTTGGACTAGCGGGGAATGGGCAGTTCTTC.

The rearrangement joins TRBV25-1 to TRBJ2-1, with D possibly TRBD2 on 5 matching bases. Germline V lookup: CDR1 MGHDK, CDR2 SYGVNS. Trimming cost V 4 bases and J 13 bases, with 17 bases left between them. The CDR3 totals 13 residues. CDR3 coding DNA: TGTGCCAGCAGTGGGGCGGTGTATTCGGGACAGTTCTTC. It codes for CASSGAVYSGQFF.

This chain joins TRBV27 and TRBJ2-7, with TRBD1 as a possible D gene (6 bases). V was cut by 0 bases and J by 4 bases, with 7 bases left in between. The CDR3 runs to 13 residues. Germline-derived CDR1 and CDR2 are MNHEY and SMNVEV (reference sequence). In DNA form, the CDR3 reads TGTGCCAGCAGTTTATCGGGGGCTTACGAGCAGTACTTC. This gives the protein CASSLSGAYEQYF.

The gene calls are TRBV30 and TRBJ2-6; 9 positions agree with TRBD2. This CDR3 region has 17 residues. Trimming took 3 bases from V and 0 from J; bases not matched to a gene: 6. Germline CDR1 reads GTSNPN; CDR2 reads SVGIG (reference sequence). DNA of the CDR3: TGTGCCTGGAGCGGACTAGCGCTGAGCTCTGGGGCCAACGTCCTGACTTTC. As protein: CAWSGLALSSGANVLTF.

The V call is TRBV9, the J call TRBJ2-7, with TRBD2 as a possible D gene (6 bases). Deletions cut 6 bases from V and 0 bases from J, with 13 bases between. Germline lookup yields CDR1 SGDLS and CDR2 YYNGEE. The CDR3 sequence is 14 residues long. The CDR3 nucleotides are TGTGCCAGCACCCGCGGCGGGAACTCCTACGAGCAGTACTTC. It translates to CASTRGGNSYEQYF.

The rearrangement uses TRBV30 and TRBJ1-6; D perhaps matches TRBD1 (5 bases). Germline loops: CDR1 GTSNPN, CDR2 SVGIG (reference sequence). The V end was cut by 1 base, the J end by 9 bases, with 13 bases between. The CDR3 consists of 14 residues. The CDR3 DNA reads TGTGCCTGGAGTGGGGGCCCCGTTCTTTCACCCCTCCACTTT. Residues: CAWSGGPVLSPLHF.

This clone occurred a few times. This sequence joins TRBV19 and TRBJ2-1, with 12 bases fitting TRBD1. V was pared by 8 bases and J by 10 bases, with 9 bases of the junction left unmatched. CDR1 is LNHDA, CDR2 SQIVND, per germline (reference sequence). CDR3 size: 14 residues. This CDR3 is CASSGTGGRREQFF. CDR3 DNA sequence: TGTGCCAGTTCCGGGACAGGGGGCCGGCGGGAGCAGTTCTTC.